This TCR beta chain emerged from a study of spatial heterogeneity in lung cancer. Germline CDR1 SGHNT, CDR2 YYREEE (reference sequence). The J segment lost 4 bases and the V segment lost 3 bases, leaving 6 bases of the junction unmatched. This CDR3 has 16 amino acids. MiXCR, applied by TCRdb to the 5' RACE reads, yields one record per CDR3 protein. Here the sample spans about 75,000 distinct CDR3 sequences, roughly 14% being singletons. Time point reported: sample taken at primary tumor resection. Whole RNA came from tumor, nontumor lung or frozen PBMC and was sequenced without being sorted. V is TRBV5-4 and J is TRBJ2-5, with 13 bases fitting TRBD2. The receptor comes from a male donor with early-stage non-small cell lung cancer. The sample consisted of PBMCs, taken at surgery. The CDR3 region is CASSSGLAGVGETQYF. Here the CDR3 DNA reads TGTGCCAGCAGCTCTGGACTAGCGGGAGTCGGAGAGACCCAGTACTTC.